One T cell receptor (beta chain) is described in this entry. Its antigen target is currently unknown. No quality values exist for individual bases; no much larger clone is one base distant. TCR beta CDR3 regions were amplified from RNA transcripts. The TCR CDR3 was subjected to a first round of RT-PCR using the HTBI primer set and the Qiagen OneStep RT-PCR kit. Libraries were constructed in a second round of multiplex PCR, after which size selection and purification were performed. The libraries were sequenced on an Illumina HiSeq2000 using paired-end 100 bp reads. For the original study's pipeline: Raw data were processed with SOAPnuke, discarding reads with adapters, uncalled bases, mean Phred below 15, or no exact constant-primer or identifier match. COPE v1.2.5 was used to merge the high-quality paired reads, and each unique nucleotide sequence was defined as a clonotype. Clonotypes were aligned to IMGT TRBV, TRBD and TRBJ reference segments using MiTCR v1.1. Analysis was restricted to V-J combinations with a frequency above 0.0001, which covered roughly 99% of repertoires. A TCS score was defined as the ratio between F50 (clonal expansion) and ExV (chaos), using BLOSUM62-based TCRdist between CDR3 peptides within each V-J. Welch's t-statistics and random forest reduced roughly 540 V-J features to 13, which were used in a naive Bayes classifier (R e1071). The public reads were run again by TCRdb, first through fastp at Q25 and then through MiXCR, and only productive beta chains were kept. Rows matching on CDR3 protein sequence are summarized as one entry with the most common DNA and genes. The V and J calls were not made by the authors but by TCRdb's processing. The sample contains hundreds of thousands of distinct CDR3 sequences, about 15% of them found a single time. Around 12% of the sample goes to the ten largest clones.

The record originates from a study of T cells in Graves' hyperthyroidism and ophthalmopathy (dated by TCRdb to between 2019 and 2020). About the investigation overall: Peripheral blood was collected at initial diagnosis, before any treatment. An independent validation cohort of around 20 hyperthyroidism patients and about 15 patients who later progressed to ophthalmopathy tested prospective prediction of ophthalmopathy. The 80 to 100 discovery patients were randomly divided into training and test sets at a 7:3 ratio. TCR Vbeta CDR3 sequencing of 135 peripheral blood samples (roughly 41 ophthalmopathy, 75 to 80 hyperthyroidism and roughly 17 progressor patients) is reported in the paper. Thyroid tissue and blood T-cell repertoires from six Graves' hyperthyroidism patients were also compared in the study. After sampling, hyperthyroidism patients received methimazole starting at 30 mg daily, and ophthalmopathy patients received high-dose intravenous methylprednisolone. To identify distinguishing TCR V-J signatures, a discovery cohort of 90 to 100 patients was used, comprising 43 with Graves' ophthalmopathy and some 60 with stable Graves' hyperthyroidism.

In the ophthalmopathy patients, disease was moderately to severely active, with a Clinical Activity Score of 3 or more, a NOSPECS grade of 4 or more, and a duration of less than 3 months. Any patient with an uncontrolled infection, another autoimmune disease, pregnancy or lactation was excluded. Clinical symptoms, serum thyroxine and TRAb, thyroid ultrasound, and orbital computed tomography formed the basis for the diagnoses. Ficoll-Paque density gradient centrifugation was used to isolate PBMCs from about 9.4 ml of fresh peripheral blood. Total RNA was extracted using Trizol reagent, and RNA quality was assessed on an Agilent 2100 Bioanalyzer. Study-wide findings and limitations: No statistical method was used to fix the sample size in advance, and group allocation was not hidden from the investigators. Most expanded thyroid clonotypes (frequency above 0.001) were also detected in blood, a finding suggesting that blood repertoires may reflect thyroid immune responses. A 13 V-J signature model separated ophthalmopathy from stable hyperthyroidism, with about 90% sensitivity and 81.08% specificity in cross-validation and 80%/75% in testing. In validation, the model predicted progression to ophthalmopathy with 55% to 71% sensitivity and around 72% specificity, a median of 6.5 months before onset.

V is clipped by 8 bases and J by 8 bases, and the sequence between their germline boundaries is 13 bases long. The CDR3 runs 13 residues from the cysteine to the phenylalanine. The kept DNA is CDR3 alone, 39 bases in frame from the first base. The germline V gene encodes CDR1 MDHEN and CDR2 SYDVKM. The V gene is TRBV28 and the J gene is TRBJ1-6, with the D gene call left open. Material: blood. This sequence originates from a woman aged 45 to 65 with Graves' ophthalmopathy. The nucleotide sequence reads TGTGCCAGCGGCCCCGGGAAGGATTCACCCCTCCACTTT. It translates as CASGPGKDSPLHF.